This TCR beta chain stems from a study of human T cells and chemical hapten exposure (dated by TCRdb to the early 2020s). Some background on the complete study: For sensitization, 2% DPC in acetone was applied to a roughly 2 cm by roughly 2 cm area of upper inner arm skin. Patients additionally received weekly therapeutic DPC doses to the scalp throughout the roughly 24-week study period. Patch testing was done on the upper back using Finn chambers containing 0.01% DPC, and results were scored after 6 days according to International Contact Dermatitis Research Group standards. The mostly female patient cohort included alopecia areata with under or over 50% scalp involvement, alopecia totalis and alopecia universalis. The libraries were sequenced as a pool, and the TCR yield per sample differed mostly because of small variations in library volumes within the pool. The study tracked peripheral blood TCR repertoire changes in vivo during primary and secondary sensitization to the hapten diphenylcyclopropenone (DPC) in alopecia patients. Blood was sampled from patients pre-sensitization (week 0) and at 2, 6 and about 24 weeks after DPC sensitization. For TCR sequencing, blood came from about 28 alopecia patients at anywhere from one to four time points (pre-sensitization, 2, 6 and 24 weeks). Summary of the overall study and its limitations: The number of TCRs above 1 in 1000 frequency did not change with DPC sensitization; there was no evidence of global repertoire structure alterations. Patch test score was positively correlated with the number of PT1 expanded TCRs, with significance at thresholds 8, 16 and 32 but not at 4. Expanded TCRs formed significantly more large CDR3 similarity clusters than pre-sensitization or healthy control sets, consistent with antigen-driven responses. After repeated subsampling, the strength of the expansion versus patch-test correlation and the threshold at which it became significant changed. Alopecia, a presumed autoimmune disease, was present in all patients, so the immune response of the patients might differ from that of healthy individuals.

This specimen's time point label, interpreted: patch test 1, 2 weeks after DPC sensitization. The intended sense of this specimen's treatment or condition label: therapeutic diphenylcyclopropenone sensitization with weekly scalp DPC. Blood at each patch-test visit was drawn before the patch test was applied. To be eligible, patients had to be aged 18 to 70, diagnosed with alopecia and judged suitable for DPC therapy, while pregnant patients were excluded. Unfractionated whole blood was collected in Tempus Blood RNA tubes, and total RNA was extracted from that blood. A word on this clonotype: The specificity of this receptor is unknown. No base quality values were provided; no much bigger clone lies one nucleotide off.

The library was produced with RACE. Instrument on record: NextSeq 500. During library preparation, unique molecular identifiers were attached to individual cDNA molecules so that TCRs could be counted quantitatively and reproducibly. Each blood RNA sample was used to sequence both TCR alpha and TCR beta chains. In the source study's methods: A median of around 100,000 TCRs per sample was observed, with a range of 23,224 to 690,600. The Decombinator software suite was used to annotate the V, J and CDR3 of the TCR reads. For the PS versus PT1 abundance plots, all samples were subsampled to the same number of TCRs (28,000). TCRs were defined as expanded if absent before sensitization and observed at least eight times at the 2-week time point. The public reads were quality trimmed at Q25 with fastp and then assembled into clones with MiXCR by TCRdb, keeping productive beta chains. CDR3 protein duplicates are merged, each entry listing the most common genes and DNA. The V and J calls were determined by TCRdb, not by the authors. This sample lists about 90,000 distinct CDR3 sequences; over 9.5% were detected once. The ten top clones hold 2% to 2.5% of the sample.

From the germline V gene, CDR1 is MDHEN and CDR2 is SYDVKM. Trimmed from V: 1 base; trimmed from J: 0 bases; junction bases lacking a gene match: 6. Spanning cysteine to phenylalanine, the CDR3 consists of 18 amino acids. The kept DNA is CDR3 alone, 54 bases in frame from the first base. This receptor was identified in a man aged 40-55 years with alopecia areata. Some clones in this sample may be carry-over from other donors' samples. This chain joins TRBV28 to TRBJ1-6, with TRBD1 identical over 7 junction bases. Here the sequenced sample was whole blood, taken in connection with sensitization to the hapten diphenylcyclopropenone (DPC). The CDR3 loop reads CASSLSTGFGSYNSPLHF. The DNA sequence is given as TGTGCCAGCAGTTTATCGACAGGGTTCGGCTCCTATAATTCACCCCTCCACTTT.